This T cell receptor beta chain derives from a study of vaccination and CD4 T cells after COVID-19. Treatment in this sample: roughly 10-day PBMC culture with coronavirus spike peptide pools or control peptides (ViraFEST assay). The CDR3 sequence is 18 residues long. Trimming at V came to 3 bases and at J to 2 bases, leaving 12 bases not matched to a gene. Looked up from germline, CDR1 is SGHRS and CDR2 is YFSETQ. A single count supports this clonotype. The antigen remains unidentified. The Oncomine TCR Beta short-read assay was applied to DNA of cultured CD4+ T cells. TCRdb ran MiXCR on the PCR reads and lists one entry per CDR3 protein. The profile shows around 19,000 distinct CDR3 sequences, 43% of them singletons.

The source material was CD4+ T cells from blood, cultured in vitro. The clonotype was recovered from a human donor who had recovered from COVID-19. The chain is built from TRBV5-1 and TRBJ2-2, with TRBD2 matching 8 bases. The CDR3: CASSSPWAGGSNTGELFF. The CDR3 DNA reads TGCGCCAGCAGCTCCCCGTGGGCGGGGGGATCTAACACCGGGGAGCTGTTTTTT.